This TCR beta chain was sequenced in a study of shared T cell receptors in the human thymus. Germline lookup yields CDR1 KGHSH and CDR2 LQKENI. The V end lost 1 base, the J end lost 5 bases, and 6 bases lay between the germline ends. The CDR3 length is 12 residues. Sequencing was performed with immunoSEQ multiplex PCR; in TCRdb, only in-frame clones are kept and a portion is missing. The sample has tens of thousands of clones, roughly 96% seen once. The J gene is TRBJ2-7, the V gene TRBV18; no definite D call. Sequencing was carried out using thymocytes. This sequence was found in a human donor. CDR3 in DNA: TGTGCCAGCTCACCACGAGGCCACGAGCAGTACTTC. It translates to CASSPRGHEQYF.